The next 2 T cell receptor beta chains were all read from a single sample in a study of blood T cell repertoires in COVID-19. Measured with immunoSEQ multiplex PCR; TCRdb has only the in-frame clones, and not every one. The sample shows about 190,000 clones, under 80% of them seen only once. What was sequenced was peripheral blood. These receptors were taken from a man aged 50 or older who had recovered from COVID-19.

The V and J genes are TRBV5-1 and TRBJ2-3; 8 bases align to TRBD1. V gave up 3 bases and J gave up 11 bases; unmatched junction bases: 11. Germline CDR1 reads SGHRS; CDR2 reads YFSETQ. The CDR3 has 14 amino acids. CDR3 in DNA: TGCGCCAGCAGCTCCGCGGGAACCGGGACAGGGCAGTATTTT. Protein product: CASSSAGTGTGQYF.

The gene calls are TRBV4-2 and TRBJ2-3, with TRBD2 matching 10 bases. Germline-derived CDR1 and CDR2 are LGHNA and YNFKEQ. Unmatched junction bases numbered 6, after V lost 0 bases and J lost 6 bases. The CDR3 is made up of 16 amino acids. CDR3 in amino acids: CASSQDASGSGDTQYF. In DNA, the CDR3 is TGTGCCAGCAGCCAAGATGCTAGCGGGAGTGGGGATACGCAGTATTTT.